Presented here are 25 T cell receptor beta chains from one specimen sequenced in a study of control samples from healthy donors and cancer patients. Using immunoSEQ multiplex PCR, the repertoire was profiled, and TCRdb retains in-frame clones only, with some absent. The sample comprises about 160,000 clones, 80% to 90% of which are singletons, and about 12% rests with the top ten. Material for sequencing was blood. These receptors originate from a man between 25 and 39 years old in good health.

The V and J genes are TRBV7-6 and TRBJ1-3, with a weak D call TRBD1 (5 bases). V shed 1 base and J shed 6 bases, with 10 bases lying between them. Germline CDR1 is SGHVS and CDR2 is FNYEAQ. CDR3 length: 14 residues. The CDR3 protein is CASSLGGGVNTIYF. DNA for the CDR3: TGTGCCAGCAGCTTAGGCGGGGGTGTAAACACCATATATTTT.

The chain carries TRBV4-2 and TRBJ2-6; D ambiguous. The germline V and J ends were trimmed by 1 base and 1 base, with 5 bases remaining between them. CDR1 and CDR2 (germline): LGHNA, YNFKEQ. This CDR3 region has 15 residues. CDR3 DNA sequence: TGTGCCAGCAGCCAAGGGCCGTCTGGGGCCAACGTCCTGACTTTC. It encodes CASSQGPSGANVLTF.

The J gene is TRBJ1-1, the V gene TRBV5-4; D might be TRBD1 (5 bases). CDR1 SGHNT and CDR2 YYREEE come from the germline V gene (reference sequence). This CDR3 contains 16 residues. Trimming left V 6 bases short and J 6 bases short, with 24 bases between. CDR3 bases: TGTGCCAGCACCCTGGGGGGTTTCGGTGGGATACCTGAAGCTTTCTTT. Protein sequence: CASTLGGFGGIPEAFF.

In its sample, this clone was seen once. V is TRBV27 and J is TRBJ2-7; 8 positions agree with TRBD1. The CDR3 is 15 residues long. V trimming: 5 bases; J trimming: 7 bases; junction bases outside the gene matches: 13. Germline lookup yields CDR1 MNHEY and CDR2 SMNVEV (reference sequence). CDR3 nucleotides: TGTGCCAGCAGTCCAGCCGGACAGGGCAGGAAAGAGCAGTACTTC. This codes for CASSPAGQGRKEQYF.

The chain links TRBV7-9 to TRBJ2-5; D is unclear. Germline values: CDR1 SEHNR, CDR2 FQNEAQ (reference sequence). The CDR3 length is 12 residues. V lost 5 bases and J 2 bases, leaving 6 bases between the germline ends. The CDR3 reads CASSPGQETQYF. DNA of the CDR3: TGTGCCAGCAGCCCCGGACAAGAGACCCAGTACTTC.

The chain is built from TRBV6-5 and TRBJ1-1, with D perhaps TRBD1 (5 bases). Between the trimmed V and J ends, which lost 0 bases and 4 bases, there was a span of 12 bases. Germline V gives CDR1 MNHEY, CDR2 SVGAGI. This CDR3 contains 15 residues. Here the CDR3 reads CASSYSVSGITEAFF. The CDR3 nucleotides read TGTGCCAGCAGTTACTCGGTTTCAGGGATCACTGAAGCTTTCTTT.

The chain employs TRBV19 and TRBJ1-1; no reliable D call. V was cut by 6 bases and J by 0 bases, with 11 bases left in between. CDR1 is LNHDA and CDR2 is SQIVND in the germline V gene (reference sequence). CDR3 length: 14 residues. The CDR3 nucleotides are TGTGCCAGTAGCCCTGGCAGGATGAACACTGAAGCTTTCTTT. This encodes CASSPGRMNTEAFF.

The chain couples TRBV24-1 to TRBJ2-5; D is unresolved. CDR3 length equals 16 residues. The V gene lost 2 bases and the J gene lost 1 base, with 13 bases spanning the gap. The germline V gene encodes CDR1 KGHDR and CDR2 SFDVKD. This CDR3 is CATSDYLRGSQETQYF. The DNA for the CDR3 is TGTGCCACCAGTGATTACCTCCGAGGAAGCCAAGAGACCCAGTACTTC.

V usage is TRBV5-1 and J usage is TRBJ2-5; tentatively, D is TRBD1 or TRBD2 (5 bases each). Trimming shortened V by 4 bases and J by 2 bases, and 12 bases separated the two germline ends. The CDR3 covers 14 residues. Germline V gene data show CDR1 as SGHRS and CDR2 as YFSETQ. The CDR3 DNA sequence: TGCGCCAGCAGCAGGGACGGCCCTCAAGAGACCCAGTACTTC. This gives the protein CASSRDGPQETQYF.

The CDR3 region has the DNA TGTGCCACGTTAGGGGGCTCTGGGGCCAACGTCCTGACTTTC. It is translated as CATLGGSGANVLTF. J is TRBJ2-6 and V is TRBV6-5; possible D gene TRBD1, 6 bases. Trimming cost V 10 bases and J 0 bases, with 10 bases left between them. The CDR3 runs 14 residues. Germline V gene data show CDR1 as MNHEY and CDR2 as SVGAGI.

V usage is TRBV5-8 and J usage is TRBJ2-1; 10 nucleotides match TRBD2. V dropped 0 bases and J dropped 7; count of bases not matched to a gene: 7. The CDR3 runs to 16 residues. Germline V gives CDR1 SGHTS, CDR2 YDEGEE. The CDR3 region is CASSLASSGGFNEQFF. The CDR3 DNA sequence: TGTGCCAGCAGCTTGGCCTCTAGCGGGGGATTTAATGAGCAGTTCTTC. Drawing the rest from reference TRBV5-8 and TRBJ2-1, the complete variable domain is EAGVTQSPTHLIKTRGQQATLRCSPISGHTSVYWYQQALGLGLQFLLWYDEGEERNRGNFPPRFSGRQFPNYSSELNVNALELEDSALYLCASSLASSGGFNEQFFGPGTRLTVL.

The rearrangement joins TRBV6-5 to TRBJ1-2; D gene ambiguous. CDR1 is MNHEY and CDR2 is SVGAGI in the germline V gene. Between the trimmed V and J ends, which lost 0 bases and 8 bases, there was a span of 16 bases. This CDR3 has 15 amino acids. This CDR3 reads CASSYSSQVGGGYTF. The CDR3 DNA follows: TGTGCCAGCAGTTACTCCTCGCAGGTCGGTGGGGGCTACACCTTC.

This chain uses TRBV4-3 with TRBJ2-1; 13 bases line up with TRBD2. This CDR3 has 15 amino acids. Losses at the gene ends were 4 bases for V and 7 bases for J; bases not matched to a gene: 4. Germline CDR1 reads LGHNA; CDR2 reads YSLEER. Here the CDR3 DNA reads TGCGCCAGCAGCCCGGGACTAGCGGGAAGAAATGAGCAGTTCTTC. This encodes CASSPGLAGRNEQFF.

In DNA, the CDR3 is TGTGCCAGTAGTACCCACGGGGGCAATGAGCAGTTCTTC. It codes for CASSTHGGNEQFF. The chain carries TRBV19 and TRBJ2-1; TRBD2 might be the D (6 bases). The length of the CDR3 is 13 residues. In germline, CDR1 is LNHDA, CDR2 SQIVND (reference sequence). Trimming removed 4 bases at V and 6 bases at J, with 10 bases between. Full variable domain (remainder filled in from reference TRBV19 and TRBJ2-1): DGGITQSPKYLFRKEGQNVTLSCEQNLNHDAMYWYRQDPGQGLRLIYYSQIVNDFQKGDIAEGYSVSREKKESFPLTVTSAQKNPTAFYLCASSTHGGNEQFFGPGTRLTVL.

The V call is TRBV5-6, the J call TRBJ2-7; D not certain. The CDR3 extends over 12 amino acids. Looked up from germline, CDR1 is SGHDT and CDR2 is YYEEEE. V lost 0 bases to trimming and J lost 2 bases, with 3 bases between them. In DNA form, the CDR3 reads TGTGCCAGCAGCTTGGTTACCTACGAGCAGTACTTC. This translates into CASSLVTYEQYF.

The CDR3 loop reads CASSQDEARPTQYF. Here the CDR3 DNA reads TGCGCCAGCAGCCAAGATGAAGCCCGGCCGACCCAGTACTTC. The rearrangement joins TRBV4-1 to TRBJ2-5; D gene uncertain. The CDR3 contains 14 residues. CDR1 MGHRA and CDR2 YSYEKL come from the germline V gene. V was pared by 0 bases and J by 7 bases, with 12 bases between.

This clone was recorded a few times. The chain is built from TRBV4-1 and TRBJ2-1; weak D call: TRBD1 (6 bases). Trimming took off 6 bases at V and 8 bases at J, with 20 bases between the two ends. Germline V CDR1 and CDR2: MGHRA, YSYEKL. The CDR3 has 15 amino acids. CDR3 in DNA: TGCGCCAGCAGTCCTACAGGGTCGGGTAGTGATGAGCAGTTCTTC. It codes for CASSPTGSGSDEQFF.

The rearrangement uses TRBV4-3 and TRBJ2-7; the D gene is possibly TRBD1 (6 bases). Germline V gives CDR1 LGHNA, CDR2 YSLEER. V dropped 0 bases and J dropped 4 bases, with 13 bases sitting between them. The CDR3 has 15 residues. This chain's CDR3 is CASSQDRAGVYEQYF. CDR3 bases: TGCGCCAGCAGCCAAGATAGGGCAGGGGTTTACGAGCAGTACTTC.

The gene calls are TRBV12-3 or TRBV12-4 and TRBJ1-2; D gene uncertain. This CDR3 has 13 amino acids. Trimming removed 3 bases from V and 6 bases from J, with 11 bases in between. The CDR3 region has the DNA TGTGCCAGCAGTTTTGTAGGGAGTGATGGCTACACCTTC. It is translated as CASSFVGSDGYTF.

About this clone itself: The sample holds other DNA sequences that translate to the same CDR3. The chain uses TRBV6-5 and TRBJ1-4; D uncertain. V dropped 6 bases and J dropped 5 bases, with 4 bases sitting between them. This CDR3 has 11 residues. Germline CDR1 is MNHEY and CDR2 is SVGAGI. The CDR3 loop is CASSLNEKLFF. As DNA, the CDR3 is TGTGCCAGCAGCCTGAATGAAAAACTGTTTTTT.

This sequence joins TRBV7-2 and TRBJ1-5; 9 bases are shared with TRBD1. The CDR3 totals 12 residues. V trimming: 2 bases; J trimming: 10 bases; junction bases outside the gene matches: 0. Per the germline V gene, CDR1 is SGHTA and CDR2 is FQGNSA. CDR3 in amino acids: CASSLTGGPQHF. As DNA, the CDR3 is TGTGCCAGCAGCTTAACAGGGGGCCCCCAGCATTTT.

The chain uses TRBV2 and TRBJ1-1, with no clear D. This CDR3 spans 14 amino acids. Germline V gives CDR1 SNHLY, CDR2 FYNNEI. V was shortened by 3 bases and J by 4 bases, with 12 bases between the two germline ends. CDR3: CASSDRPRGTEAFF. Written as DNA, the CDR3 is TGTGCCAGCAGTGATAGGCCTCGGGGCACTGAAGCTTTCTTT.

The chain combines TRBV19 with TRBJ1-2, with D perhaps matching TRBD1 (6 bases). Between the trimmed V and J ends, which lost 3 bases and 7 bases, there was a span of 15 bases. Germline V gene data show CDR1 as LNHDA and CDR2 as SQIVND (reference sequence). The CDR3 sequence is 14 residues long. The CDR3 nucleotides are TGTGCCAGTAGTATGGGGGCGGTCGGCGGTGGCTACACCTTC. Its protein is CASSMGAVGGGYTF. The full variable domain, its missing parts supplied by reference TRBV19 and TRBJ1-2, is DGGITQSPKYLFRKEGQNVTLSCEQNLNHDAMYWYRQDPGQGLRLIYYSQIVNDFQKGDIAEGYSVSREKKESFPLTVTSAQKNPTAFYLCASSMGAVGGGYTFGSGTRLTVV.

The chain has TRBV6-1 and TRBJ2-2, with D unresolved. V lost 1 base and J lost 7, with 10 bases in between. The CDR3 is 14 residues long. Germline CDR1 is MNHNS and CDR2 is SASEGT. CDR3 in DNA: TGTGCCAGCAGTGAAGGCCCCTTGAGCGGGGAGCTGTTTTTT. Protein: CASSEGPLSGELFF.

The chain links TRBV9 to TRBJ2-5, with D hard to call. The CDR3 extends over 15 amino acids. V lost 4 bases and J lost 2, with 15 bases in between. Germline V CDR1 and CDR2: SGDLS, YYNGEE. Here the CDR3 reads CASSLMGRPQETQYF. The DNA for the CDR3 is TGTGCCAGCAGCCTGATGGGAAGACCTCAAGAGACCCAGTACTTC.